This T cell receptor (beta chain) was observed in a study of T cell responses to AZD1222 COVID-19 vaccine. Study background: Pooled together were second doses at about 4 or about 12 weeks. The study, taken as a whole, reports: Spike-wide vaccine-associated CD4 TCRs dominated at 160-218 and 743-854. Most donors were white British, females outnumbered males, and clonal diversity was possibly underestimated.

CDR1 KGHDR and CDR2 SFDVKD come from the germline V gene. The junction had 6 bases not matched to a gene; V was cut back by 6 bases and J by 5 bases. The CDR3 contains 14 residues. Some clones are missing from TCRdb's copy, which holds only in-frame ones; the method was immunoSEQ multiplex PCR. The table includes over 130,000 clones, about nine tenths detected once. Details on this clone: Its antigen remains unidentified.

This chain links TRBV24-1 with TRBJ2-3; TRBD1 agrees at 8 bases. The sequencing here drew on peripheral blood, taken on day 0 of AZD1222 vaccination. The TCR sequence derives from an adult in good health. CDR3: CATSSRGLQDTQYF. The CDR3 DNA reads TGTGCCACCAGTAGCAGGGGGCTGCAAGATACGCAGTATTTT.